Below are 5 T cell receptor beta chains sequenced from a single sample in a study of PD-1 blockade in classical Hodgkin lymphoma. Assay: immunoSEQ multiplex PCR; the TCRdb copy retains only in-frame clones and omits some. This table has 70,000 or so clones, over 90% appearing once. Time point indicated: newly diagnosed, previously untreated cHL patient sample. The sample was peripheral blood mononuclear cells (PBMCs). The origin of the receptors is a human donor with classical Hodgkin lymphoma.

The gene calls are TRBV7-8 and TRBJ2-3; TRBD2 matches 7 bases. CDR1 is SGHVS and CDR2 is FQNEAQ in the germline V gene. Losses at the gene ends were 0 bases for V and 2 bases for J; bases not matched to a gene: 8. The CDR3 totals 17 residues. CDR3 residues: CASSLAPGGPATDTQYF. The CDR3, as DNA: TGTGCCAGCAGCTTAGCGCCGGGGGGACCAGCCACAGATACGCAGTATTTT.

The gene calls are TRBV6-6 and TRBJ2-1; D unresolved. The CDR3 extends over 11 amino acids. The ends were cut back, 8 bases at V and 3 bases at J, with 5 bases in the middle. CDR1 MNHNY and CDR2 SVGAGI come from the germline V gene (reference sequence). The CDR3 protein is CASGYYNEQFF. CDR3 nucleotides: TGTGCCAGCGGGTACTACAATGAGCAGTTCTTC.

The chain is built from TRBV29-1 and TRBJ1-5; 12 bases agree with TRBD1. The V gene's germline CDR1 is SQVTM and CDR2 ANQGSEA. The J segment lost 6 bases and the V segment lost 6 bases, leaving 9 bases of the junction unmatched. The CDR3 is made up of 15 amino acids. The CDR3 DNA is TGCAGCGTCCGCCACGGGACAGGGGGCAGTCAGCCCCAGCATTTT. Amino acid sequence: CSVRHGTGGSQPQHF.

The J gene is TRBJ1-1, the V gene TRBV6-1, with 7 bases aligning to TRBD1. The CDR3 totals 11 residues. Germline-derived CDR1 and CDR2 are MNHNS and SASEGT. V shed 10 bases and J 8 bases; nucleotides not matched to a gene: 7. The CDR3 loop reads CAISMGQEAFF. The CDR3 DNA sequence: TGTGCCATCAGCATGGGACAGGAAGCTTTCTTT.

This chain links TRBV5-1 with TRBJ1-2; D may be TRBD1 (6 bases). CDR1 is SGHRS, CDR2 YFSETQ, per germline. V shed 0 bases and J shed 3 bases, with 12 bases lying between them. The CDR3 covers 15 residues. The CDR3, as DNA: TGCGCCAGCAGCTTGGGCAGGGGTGAATACTATGGCTACACCTTC. Translation gives CASSLGRGEYYGYTF.